This T cell receptor beta chain was found in a study of OX40 agonist ivuxolimab in advanced cancers. Background for the entire study: Ivuxolimab was an agonistic, fully human IgG2 monoclonal antibody directed against OX40 (CD134), a costimulatory receptor. Intravenous ivuxolimab was administered to patients every 2 weeks at six dose levels: 0.01, 0.1, 0.3, 1.5, 3 and 10 mg/kg. Of the roughly 50 dose-escalation patients, hepatocellular carcinoma was present in some 19, melanoma in roughly 15, renal cell carcinoma in 9 and head and neck cancer in 9. In the dose-escalation cohort, 65% to 90% of patients were male, and the mean age was approximately 60 years, with a range of roughly 23 to 85. Prior anti-PD-1, anti-PD-L1 or anti-CTLA-4 therapy was permitted, and less than 45% of dose-escalation patients had received checkpoint inhibitors. Partial responses occurred in three dose-escalation patients, of whom one had hepatocellular carcinoma and two had cutaneous melanoma. The point of sequencing TCRbeta in the periphery was to test whether ivuxolimab changed TCR sequence diversity and drove clonal T-cell expansion. The monotherapy dose-escalation portion (N of about 49 patients) of the phase I ivuxolimab trial is reported in the paper. General findings and caveats noted by the study authors: Low levels of normalized T-cell clonal expansion were also shown by some nonresponding patients. In the 0.1-3.0 mg/kg groups, partial responders were among the patients with the lowest normalized peripheral clonal expansion, particularly in CD8+ T cells. At doses of 0.1 to 3.0 mg/kg, clonal expansion of both CD4+ and CD8+ blood T cells was observed from baseline to week 6. After ivuxolimab, more expanded clones were found on average in CD8+ T cells than in CD4+ T cells. The antigen specificity of the clonally expanded peripheral T cells was not determined.

As for this clone: This receptor's antigen is unknown. Nothing much larger sits one base from this clone, and base qualities are not available.

The trial excluded patients who had a history of autoimmune disease or were on systemic immunosuppression. Peripheral blood for TCR sequencing was collected from all dose cohorts at baseline, on cycle 4 day 1, and on cycle 7 day 1. Samples came from an open-label, multicenter, first-in-human phase I dose-escalation trial of ivuxolimab. The trial enrolled adults with locally advanced or metastatic head and neck squamous cell, hepatocellular, melanoma or renal cell carcinoma. Before TCR sequencing, CD4+ T cells and CD8+ T cells were sorted from peripheral blood as separate populations. Genomic DNA was extracted from sorted cells for sequencing of the TCRbeta CDR3 region. The immunoSEQ Assay was used to sequence the TCRbeta CDR3 regions. TCRdb retrieved this table from immuneACCESS and kept in-frame rearrangements only. Not all clones are present; in checked studies, unresolved V genes account for under half, and no reason is known for the remainder. This sample holds over 25,000 clones; 86% were observed only once. The biggest ten clones account for about 30% of the sample.

Clipping removes 4 bases from V and 4 bases from J, with 8 as the unmatched junction base count. From the germline V gene (reference sequence), CDR1 is LNHDA and CDR2 is SQIVND. From the cysteine up to the phenylalanine, the CDR3 has a length of 16 residues. The only DNA kept is the CDR3, 48 bases in frame from the first base. The sequence is built from TRBV19 and TRBJ2-1; 9 bases in between match TRBD2. Sample: CD4+ or CD8+ T cells sorted from blood, taken in a trial of the OX40 agonist ivuxolimab. The origin of this receptor is an adult with an advanced solid tumor such as melanoma, head and neck, liver or kidney cancer. The CDR3 region has the sequence CASSTGGGARYNEQFF. The DNA reads TGTGCCAGTAGTACTGGCGGGGGGGCCAGATACAATGAGCAGTTCTTC.